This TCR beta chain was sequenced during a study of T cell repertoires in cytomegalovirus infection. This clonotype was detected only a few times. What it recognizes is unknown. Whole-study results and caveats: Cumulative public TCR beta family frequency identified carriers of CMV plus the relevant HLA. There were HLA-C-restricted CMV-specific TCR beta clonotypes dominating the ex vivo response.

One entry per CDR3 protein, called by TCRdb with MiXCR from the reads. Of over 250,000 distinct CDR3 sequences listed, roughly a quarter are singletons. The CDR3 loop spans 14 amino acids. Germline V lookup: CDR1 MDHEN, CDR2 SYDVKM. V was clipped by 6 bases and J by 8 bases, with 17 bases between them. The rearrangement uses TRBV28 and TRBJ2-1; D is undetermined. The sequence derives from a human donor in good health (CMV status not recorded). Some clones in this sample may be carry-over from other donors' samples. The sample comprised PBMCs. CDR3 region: CASSLDPTGDEQFF. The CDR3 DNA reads TGTGCCAGCAGCCTTGACCCCACTGGGGATGAGCAGTTCTTC.